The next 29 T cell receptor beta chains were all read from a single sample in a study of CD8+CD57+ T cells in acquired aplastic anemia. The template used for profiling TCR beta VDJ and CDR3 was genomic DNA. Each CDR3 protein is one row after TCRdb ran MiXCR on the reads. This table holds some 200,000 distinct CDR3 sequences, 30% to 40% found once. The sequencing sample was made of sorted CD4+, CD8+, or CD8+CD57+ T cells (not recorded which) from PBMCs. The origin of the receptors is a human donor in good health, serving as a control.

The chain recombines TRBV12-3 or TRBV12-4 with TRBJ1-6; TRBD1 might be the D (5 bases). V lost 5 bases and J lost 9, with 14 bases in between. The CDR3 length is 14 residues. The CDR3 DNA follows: TGTGCCAGCAGTCCGCGGGTTAGGGGTTCACCCCTCCACTTT. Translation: CASSPRVRGSPLHF.

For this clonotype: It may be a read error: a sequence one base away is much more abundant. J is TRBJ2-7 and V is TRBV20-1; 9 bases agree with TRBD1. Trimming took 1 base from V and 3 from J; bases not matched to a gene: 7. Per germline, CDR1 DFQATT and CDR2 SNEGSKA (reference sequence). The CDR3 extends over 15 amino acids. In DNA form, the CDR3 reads TGCAGTGCTAGAGCTCTGGGACAGGGAAACTACGAGCAGTACTTC. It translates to CSARALGQGNYEQYF.

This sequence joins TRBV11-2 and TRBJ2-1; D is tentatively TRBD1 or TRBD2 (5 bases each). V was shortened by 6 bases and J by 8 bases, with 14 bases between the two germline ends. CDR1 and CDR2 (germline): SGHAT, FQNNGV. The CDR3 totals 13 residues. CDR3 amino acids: CASRLLGVDEQFF. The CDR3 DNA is TGTGCCAGCAGGCTTCTGGGGGTGGATGAGCAGTTCTTC. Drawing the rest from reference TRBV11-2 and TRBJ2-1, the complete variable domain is EAGVAQSPRYKIIEKRQSVAFWCNPISGHATLYWYQQILGQGPKLLIQFQNNGVVDDSQLPKDRFSAERLKGVDSTLKIQPAKLEDSAVYLCASRLLGVDEQFFGPGTRLTVL.

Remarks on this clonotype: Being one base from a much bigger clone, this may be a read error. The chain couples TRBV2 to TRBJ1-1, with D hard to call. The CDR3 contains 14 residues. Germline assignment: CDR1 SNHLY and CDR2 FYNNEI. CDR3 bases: TGTGCCAGCAGTCCGACAACCGGGAACACTGAAGCTCTCTTT. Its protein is CASSPTTGNTEALF. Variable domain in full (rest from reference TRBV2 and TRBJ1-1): EPEVTQTPSHQVTQMGQEVILRCVPISNHLYFYWYRQILGQKVEFLVSFYNNEISEKSEIFDDQFSVERPDGSNFTLKIRSTKLEDSAMYFCASSPTTGNTEALFGQGTRLTVV.

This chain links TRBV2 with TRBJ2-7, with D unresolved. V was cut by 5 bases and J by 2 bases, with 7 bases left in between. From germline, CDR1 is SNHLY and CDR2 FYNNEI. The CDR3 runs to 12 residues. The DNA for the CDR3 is TGTGCCAGCAGTCCCGAGACCTACGAGCAGTACTTC. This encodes CASSPETYEQYF.

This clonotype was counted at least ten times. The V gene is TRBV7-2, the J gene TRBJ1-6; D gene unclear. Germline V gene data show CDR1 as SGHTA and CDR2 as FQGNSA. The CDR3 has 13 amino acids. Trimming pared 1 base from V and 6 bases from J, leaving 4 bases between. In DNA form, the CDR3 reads TGTGCCAGCAGCTTAGTGGCTAATTCACCCCTCCACTTT. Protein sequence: CASSLVANSPLHF.

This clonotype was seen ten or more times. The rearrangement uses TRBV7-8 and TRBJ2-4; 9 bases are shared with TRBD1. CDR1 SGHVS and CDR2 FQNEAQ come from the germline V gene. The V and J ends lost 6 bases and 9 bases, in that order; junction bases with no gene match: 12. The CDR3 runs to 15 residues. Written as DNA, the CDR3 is TGTGCCAGCAGTTTCTCAGTACAGGGGGCTGGCATTCAGTACTTC. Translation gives CASSFSVQGAGIQYF.

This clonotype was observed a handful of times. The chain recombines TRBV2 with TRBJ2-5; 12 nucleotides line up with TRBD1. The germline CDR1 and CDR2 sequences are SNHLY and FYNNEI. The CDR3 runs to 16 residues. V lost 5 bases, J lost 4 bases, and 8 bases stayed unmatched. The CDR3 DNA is TGTGCCAGCAGTTTTTGGGACAGGGGGCCCCCAGAGACCCAGTACTTC. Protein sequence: CASSFWDRGPPETQYF.

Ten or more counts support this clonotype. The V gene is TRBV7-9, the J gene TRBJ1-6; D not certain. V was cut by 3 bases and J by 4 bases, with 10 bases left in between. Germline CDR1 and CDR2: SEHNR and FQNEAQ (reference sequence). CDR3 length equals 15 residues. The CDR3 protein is CASSFRQAYNSPLHF. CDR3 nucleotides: TGTGCCAGCAGCTTTCGGCAGGCTTATAATTCACCCCTCCACTTT.

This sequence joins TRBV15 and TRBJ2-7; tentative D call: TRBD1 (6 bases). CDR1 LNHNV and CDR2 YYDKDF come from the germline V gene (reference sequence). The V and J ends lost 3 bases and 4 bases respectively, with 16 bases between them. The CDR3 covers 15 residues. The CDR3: CATSSPDSYGYEQYF. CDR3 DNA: TGTGCCACCAGCAGCCCGGACAGCTACGGATACGAGCAGTACTTC.

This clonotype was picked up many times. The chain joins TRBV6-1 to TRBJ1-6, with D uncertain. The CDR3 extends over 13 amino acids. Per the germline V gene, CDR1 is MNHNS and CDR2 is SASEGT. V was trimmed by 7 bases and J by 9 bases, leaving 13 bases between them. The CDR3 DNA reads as TGTGCCAGCATGAAAATACCGAGTTCACCCCTCCACTTT. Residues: CASMKIPSSPLHF.

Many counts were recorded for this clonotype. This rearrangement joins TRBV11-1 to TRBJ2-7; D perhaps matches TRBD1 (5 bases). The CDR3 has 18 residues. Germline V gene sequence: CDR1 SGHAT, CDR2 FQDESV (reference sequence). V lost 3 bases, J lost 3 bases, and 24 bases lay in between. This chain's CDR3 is CASSFGGRAGFKGYEQYF. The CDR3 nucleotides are TGTGCCAGCAGCTTCGGTGGCAGGGCAGGGTTCAAGGGCTACGAGCAGTACTTC.

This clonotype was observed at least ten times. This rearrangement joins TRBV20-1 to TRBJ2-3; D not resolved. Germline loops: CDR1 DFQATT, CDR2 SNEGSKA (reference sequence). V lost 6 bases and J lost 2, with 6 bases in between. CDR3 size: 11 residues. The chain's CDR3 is CSAPITDTQYF. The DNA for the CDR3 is TGCAGTGCACCGATCACAGATACGCAGTATTTT.

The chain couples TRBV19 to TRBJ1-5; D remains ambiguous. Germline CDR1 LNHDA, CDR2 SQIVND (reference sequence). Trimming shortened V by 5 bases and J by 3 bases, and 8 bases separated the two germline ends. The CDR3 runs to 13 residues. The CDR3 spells CASSVTVNQPQHF. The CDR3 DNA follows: TGTGCCAGTAGTGTTACGGTCAATCAGCCCCAGCATTTT.

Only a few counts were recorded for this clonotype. The CDR3 nucleotides read TGCGCCAGCAGCTTGCTTGGCAGCCCTAGCACAGATACGCAGTATTTT. It yields the protein CASSLLGSPSTDTQYF. The chain couples TRBV5-1 to TRBJ2-3, with no clear D. Per germline, CDR1 SGHRS and CDR2 YFSETQ. This CDR3 spans 16 amino acids. Trimming shortened V by 1 base and J by 0 bases, and 12 bases separated the two germline ends.

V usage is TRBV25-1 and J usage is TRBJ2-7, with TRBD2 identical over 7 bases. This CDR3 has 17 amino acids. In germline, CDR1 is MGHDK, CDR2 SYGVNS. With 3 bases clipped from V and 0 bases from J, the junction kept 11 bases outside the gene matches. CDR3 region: CASSDLAGTIISYEQYF. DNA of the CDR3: TGTGCCAGCAGTGACCTCGCCGGGACTATCATCTCCTACGAGCAGTACTTC.

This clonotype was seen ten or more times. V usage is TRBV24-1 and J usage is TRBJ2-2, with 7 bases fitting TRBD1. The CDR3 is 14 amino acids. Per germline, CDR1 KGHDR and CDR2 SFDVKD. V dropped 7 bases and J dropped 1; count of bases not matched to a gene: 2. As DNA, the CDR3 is TGTGCCACCAGAGGGGACAGGAACACCGGGGAGCTGTTTTTT. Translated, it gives CATRGDRNTGELFF.

Written as DNA, the CDR3 is TGCAGTGCTAGCCCGGGACAGGGAATCGGTCAGCCCCAGCATTTT. Amino acid sequence: CSASPGQGIGQPQHF. This chain connects TRBV20-1 to TRBJ1-5, with 9 nucleotides matching TRBD1. J was trimmed by 6 bases and V by 3 bases; bases with no gene match: 9. In germline, CDR1 is DFQATT, CDR2 SNEGSKA (reference sequence). This CDR3 is 15 amino acids long.

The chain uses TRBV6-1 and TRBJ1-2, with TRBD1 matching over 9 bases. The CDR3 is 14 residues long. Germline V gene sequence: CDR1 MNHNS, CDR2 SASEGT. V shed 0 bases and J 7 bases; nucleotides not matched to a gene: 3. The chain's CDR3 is CASSEAGQGFGYTF. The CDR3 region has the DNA TGTGCCAGCAGTGAAGCGGGACAGGGCTTTGGCTACACCTTC.

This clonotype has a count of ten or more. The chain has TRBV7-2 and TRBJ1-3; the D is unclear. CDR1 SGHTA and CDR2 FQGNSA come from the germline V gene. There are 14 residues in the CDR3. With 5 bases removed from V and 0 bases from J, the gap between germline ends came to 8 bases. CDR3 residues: CASSTTLSGNTIYF. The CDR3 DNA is TGTGCCAGCAGCACAACACTCTCTGGAAACACCATATATTTT.

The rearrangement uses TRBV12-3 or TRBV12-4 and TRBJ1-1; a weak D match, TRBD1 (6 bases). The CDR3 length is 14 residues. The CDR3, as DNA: TGTGTCACACAAAGAACAGGGCGTCGGACTGAAGCTTTCTTT. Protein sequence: CVTQRTGRRTEAFF.

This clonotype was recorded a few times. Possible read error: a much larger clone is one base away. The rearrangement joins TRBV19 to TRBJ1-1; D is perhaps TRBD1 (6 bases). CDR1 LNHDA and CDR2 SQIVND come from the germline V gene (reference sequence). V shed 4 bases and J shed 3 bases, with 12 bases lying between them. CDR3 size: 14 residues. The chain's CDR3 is CASSTEGGYTEAFF. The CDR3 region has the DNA TGTGCCAGTAGTACAGAAGGGGGATACACTGAAGCTTTCTTT.

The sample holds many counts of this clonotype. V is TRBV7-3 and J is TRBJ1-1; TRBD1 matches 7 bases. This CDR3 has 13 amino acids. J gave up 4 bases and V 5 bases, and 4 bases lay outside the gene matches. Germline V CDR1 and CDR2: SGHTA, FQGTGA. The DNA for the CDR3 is TGTGCCAGCAGCGTGTGGACAGGCACTGAAGCTTTCTTT. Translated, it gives CASSVWTGTEAFF.

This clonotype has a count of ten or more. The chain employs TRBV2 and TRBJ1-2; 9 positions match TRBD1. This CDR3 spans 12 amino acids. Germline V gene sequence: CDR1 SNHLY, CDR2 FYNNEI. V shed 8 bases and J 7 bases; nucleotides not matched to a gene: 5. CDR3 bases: TGTGCCAGCCGGACAGGGGCGGGTGGCTACACCTTC. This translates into CASRTGAGGYTF.

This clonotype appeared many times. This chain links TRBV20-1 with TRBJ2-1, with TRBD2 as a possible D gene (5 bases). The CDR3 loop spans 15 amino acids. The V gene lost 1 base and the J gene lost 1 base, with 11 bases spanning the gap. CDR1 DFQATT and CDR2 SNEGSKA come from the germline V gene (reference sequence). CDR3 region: CSARGPAGSYNEQFF. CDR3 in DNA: TGCAGTGCTAGAGGACCCGCGGGTTCCTACAATGAGCAGTTCTTC.

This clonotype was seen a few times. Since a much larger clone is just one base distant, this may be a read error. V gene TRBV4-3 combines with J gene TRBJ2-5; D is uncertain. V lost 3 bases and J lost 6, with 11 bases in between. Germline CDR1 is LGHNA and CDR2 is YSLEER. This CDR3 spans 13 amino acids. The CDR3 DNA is TGCGCCAGCAGCCAGGGCAGTCCTCAGACCCAGTACTTC. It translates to CASSQGSPQTQYF.

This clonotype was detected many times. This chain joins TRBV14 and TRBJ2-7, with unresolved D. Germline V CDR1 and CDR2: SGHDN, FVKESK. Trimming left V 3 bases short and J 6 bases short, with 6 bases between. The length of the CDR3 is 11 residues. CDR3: CASSQASEQYF. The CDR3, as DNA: TGTGCCAGCAGCCAGGCAAGCGAGCAGTACTTC.

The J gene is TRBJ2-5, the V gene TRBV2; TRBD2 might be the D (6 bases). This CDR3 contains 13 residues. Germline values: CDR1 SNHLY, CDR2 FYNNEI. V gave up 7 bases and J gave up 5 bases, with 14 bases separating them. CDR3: CASKWGGGETQYF. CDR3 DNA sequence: TGTGCCAGCAAGTGGGGCGGAGGGGAGACCCAGTACTTC. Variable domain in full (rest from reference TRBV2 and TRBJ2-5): EPEVTQTPSHQVTQMGQEVILRCVPISNHLYFYWYRQILGQKVEFLVSFYNNEISEKSEIFDDQFSVERPDGSNFTLKIRSTKLEDSAMYFCASKWGGGETQYFGPGTRLLVL.

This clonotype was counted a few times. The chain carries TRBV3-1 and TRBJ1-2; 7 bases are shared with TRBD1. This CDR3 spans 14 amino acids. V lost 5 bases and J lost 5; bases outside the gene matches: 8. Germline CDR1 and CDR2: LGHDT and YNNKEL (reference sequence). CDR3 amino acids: CASSGDSWKYGYTF. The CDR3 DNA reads TGTGCCAGCAGCGGGGACAGTTGGAAGTATGGCTACACCTTC.